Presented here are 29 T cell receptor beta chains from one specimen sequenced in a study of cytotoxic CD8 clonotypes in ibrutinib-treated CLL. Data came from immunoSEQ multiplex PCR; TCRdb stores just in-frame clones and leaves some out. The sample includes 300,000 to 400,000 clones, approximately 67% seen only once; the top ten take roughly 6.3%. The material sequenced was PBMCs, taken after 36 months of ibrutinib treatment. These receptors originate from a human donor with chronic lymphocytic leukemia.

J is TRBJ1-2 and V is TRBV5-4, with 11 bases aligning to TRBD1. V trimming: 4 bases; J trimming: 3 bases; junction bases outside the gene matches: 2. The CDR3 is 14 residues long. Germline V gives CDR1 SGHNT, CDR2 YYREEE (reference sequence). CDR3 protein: CASSPDRGHYGYTF. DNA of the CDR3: TGTGCCAGCAGCCCGGACAGGGGGCACTATGGCTACACCTTC.

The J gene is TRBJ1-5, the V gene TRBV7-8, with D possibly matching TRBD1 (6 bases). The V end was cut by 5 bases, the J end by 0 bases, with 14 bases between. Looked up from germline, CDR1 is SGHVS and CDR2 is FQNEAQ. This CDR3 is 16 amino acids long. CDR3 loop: CASSGEDSYSNQPQHF. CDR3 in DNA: TGTGCCAGCAGCGGGGAGGACAGTTATAGCAATCAGCCCCAGCATTTT. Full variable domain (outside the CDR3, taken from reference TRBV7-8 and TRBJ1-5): GAGVSQSPRYKVAKRGQDVALRCDPISGHVSLFWYQQALGQGPEFLTYFQNEAQLDKSGLPSDRFFAERPEGSVSTLKIQRTQQEDSAVYLCASSGEDSYSNQPQHFGDGTRLSIL.

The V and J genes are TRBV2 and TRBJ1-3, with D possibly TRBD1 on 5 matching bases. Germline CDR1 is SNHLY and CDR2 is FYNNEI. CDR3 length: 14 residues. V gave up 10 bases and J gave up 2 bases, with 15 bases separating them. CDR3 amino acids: CATARDYTGNTIYF. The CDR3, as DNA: TGTGCCACGGCCAGGGATTACACTGGAAACACCATATATTTT.

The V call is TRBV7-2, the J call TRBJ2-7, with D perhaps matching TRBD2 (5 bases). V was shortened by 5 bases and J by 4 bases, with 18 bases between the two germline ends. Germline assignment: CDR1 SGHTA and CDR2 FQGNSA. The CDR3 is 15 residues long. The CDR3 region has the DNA TGTGCCAGCAGCCCGGACTTATCTTTTACGTACGAGCAGTACTTC. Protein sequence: CASSPDLSFTYEQYF.

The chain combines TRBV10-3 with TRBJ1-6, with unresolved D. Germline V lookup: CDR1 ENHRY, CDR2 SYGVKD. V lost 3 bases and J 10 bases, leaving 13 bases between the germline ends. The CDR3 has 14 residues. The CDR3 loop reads CAISDAVQGSPLHF. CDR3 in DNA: TGTGCCATCAGTGACGCTGTTCAAGGATCACCCCTCCACTTT.

CDR3 DNA: TGTGCCAGCAGCCGAGCCCCCCTAGCGGGGGCAGATACGCAGTATTTT. Protein product: CASSRAPLAGADTQYF. This chain uses TRBV7-9 with TRBJ2-3; 10 bases match TRBD2. Germline loops: CDR1 SEHNR, CDR2 FQNEAQ (reference sequence). The J segment lost 4 bases and the V segment lost 5 bases, leaving 9 bases of the junction unmatched. The CDR3 consists of 16 residues.

The CDR3 sequence is CASSEGQSYGYTF. In DNA form, the CDR3 reads TGTGCCAGCAGCGAGGGACAGTCCTATGGCTACACCTTC. The J gene is TRBJ1-2, the V gene TRBV9, with 7 bases lining up with TRBD1. V lost 3 bases to trimming and J lost 4 bases; unmatched junction nucleotides: 3. This CDR3 has 13 residues. The germline V gene has CDR1 SGDLS and CDR2 YYNGEE.

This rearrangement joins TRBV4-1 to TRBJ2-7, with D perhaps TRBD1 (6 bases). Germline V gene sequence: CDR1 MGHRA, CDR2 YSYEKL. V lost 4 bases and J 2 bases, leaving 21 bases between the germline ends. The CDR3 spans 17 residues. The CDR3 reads CASSPQGPPRSPYEQYF. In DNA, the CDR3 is TGCGCCAGCAGCCCACAGGGCCCACCCCGGAGTCCCTACGAGCAGTACTTC.

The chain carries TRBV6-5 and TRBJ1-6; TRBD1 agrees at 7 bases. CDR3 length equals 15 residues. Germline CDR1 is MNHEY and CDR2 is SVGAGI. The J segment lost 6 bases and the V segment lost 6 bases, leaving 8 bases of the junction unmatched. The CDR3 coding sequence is TGTGCCAGCAGGCCCCTCGGACAGGCTAATTCACCCCTCCACTTT. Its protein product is CASRPLGQANSPLHF.

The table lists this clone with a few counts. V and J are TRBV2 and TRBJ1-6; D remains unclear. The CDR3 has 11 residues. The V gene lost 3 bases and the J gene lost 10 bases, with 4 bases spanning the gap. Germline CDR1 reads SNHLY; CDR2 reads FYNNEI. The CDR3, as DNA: TGTGCCAGCAGTGACCCCTCACCCCTCCACTTT. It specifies CASSDPSPLHF.

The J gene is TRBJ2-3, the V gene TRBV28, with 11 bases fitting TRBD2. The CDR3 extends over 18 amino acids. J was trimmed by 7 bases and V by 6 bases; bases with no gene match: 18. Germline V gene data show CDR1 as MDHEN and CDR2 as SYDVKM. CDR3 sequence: CASRPFLAGGPVINTQYF. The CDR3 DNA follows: TGTGCCAGCAGGCCCTTTTTAGCGGGAGGGCCGGTAATTAATACGCAGTATTTT.

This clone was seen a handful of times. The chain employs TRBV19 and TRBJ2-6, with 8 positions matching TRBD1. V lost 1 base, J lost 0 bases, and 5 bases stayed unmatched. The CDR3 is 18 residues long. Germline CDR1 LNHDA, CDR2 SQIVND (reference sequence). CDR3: CASSIAGGAGSGANVLTF. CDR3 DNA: TGTGCCAGTAGTATAGCAGGGGGCGCAGGCTCTGGGGCCAACGTCCTGACTTTC.

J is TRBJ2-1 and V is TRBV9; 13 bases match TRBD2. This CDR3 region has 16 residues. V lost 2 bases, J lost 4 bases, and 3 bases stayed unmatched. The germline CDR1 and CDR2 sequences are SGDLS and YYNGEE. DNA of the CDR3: TGTGCCAGCAGCGTTGGGGGACTAGCGGGATACAATGAGCAGTTCTTC. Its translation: CASSVGGLAGYNEQFF.

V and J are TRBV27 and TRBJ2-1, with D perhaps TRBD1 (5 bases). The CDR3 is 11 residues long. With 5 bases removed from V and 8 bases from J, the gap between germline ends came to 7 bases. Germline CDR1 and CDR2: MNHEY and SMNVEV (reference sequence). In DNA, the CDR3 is TGTGCCAGCAGTATAGGGGATGAGCAGTTCTTC. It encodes CASSIGDEQFF.

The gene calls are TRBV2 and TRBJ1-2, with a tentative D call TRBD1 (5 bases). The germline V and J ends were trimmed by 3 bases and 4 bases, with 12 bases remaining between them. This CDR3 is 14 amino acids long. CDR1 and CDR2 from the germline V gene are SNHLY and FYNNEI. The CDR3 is CASSDSRVAYGYTF. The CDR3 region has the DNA TGTGCCAGCAGTGATTCCAGGGTAGCCTATGGCTACACCTTC. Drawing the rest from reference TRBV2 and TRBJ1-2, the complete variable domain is EPEVTQTPSHQVTQMGQEVILRCVPISNHLYFYWYRQILGQKVEFLVSFYNNEISEKSEIFDDQFSVERPDGSNFTLKIRSTKLEDSAMYFCASSDSRVAYGYTFGSGTRLTVV.

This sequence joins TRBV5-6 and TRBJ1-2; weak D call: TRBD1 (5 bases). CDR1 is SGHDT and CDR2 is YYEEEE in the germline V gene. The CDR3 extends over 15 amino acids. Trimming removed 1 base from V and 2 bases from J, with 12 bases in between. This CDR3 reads CASSLSGGLNYGYTF. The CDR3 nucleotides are TGTGCCAGCAGCTTGTCCGGGGGACTGAACTATGGCTACACCTTC.

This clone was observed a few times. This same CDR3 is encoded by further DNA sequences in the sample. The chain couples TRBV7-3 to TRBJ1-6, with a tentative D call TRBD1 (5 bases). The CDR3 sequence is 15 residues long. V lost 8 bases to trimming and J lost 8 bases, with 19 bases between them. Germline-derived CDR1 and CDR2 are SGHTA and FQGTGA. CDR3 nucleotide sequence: TGTGCCAGCTCCCTAGGCCTAGGGACCGATTCACCCCTCCACTTT. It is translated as CASSLGLGTDSPLHF.

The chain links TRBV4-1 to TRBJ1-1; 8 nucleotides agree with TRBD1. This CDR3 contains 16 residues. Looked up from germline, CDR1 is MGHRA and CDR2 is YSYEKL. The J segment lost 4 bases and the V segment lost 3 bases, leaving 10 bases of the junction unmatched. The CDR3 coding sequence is TGCGCCAGCAGCCACGGACAGGGCCCCCGGACCACTGAAGCTTTCTTT. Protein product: CASSHGQGPRTTEAFF.

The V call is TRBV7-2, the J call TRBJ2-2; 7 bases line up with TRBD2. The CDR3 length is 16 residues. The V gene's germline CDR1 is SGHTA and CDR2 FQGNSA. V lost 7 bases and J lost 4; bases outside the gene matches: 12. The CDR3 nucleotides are TGTGCCAGCACCCCCTTCGGGGGGTTTGCCACCGGGGAGCTGTTTTTT. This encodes CASTPFGGFATGELFF.

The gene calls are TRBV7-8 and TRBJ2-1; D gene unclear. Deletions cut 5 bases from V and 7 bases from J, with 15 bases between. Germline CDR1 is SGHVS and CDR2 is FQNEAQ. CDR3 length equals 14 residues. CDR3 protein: CASSVDGPENEQFF. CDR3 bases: TGTGCCAGCAGCGTAGACGGACCCGAAAATGAGCAGTTCTTC.

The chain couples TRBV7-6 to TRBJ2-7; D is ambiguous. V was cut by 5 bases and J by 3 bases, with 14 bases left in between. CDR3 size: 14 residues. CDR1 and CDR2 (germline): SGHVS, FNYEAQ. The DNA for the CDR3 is TGTGCCAGCAGCCCGTCGGACGGTGGCTACGAGCAGTACTTC. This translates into CASSPSDGGYEQYF.

CDR3 sequence: CASSYRGGLETQYF. The CDR3 coding sequence is TGTGCCAGCAGTTACCGGGGGGGGTTGGAGACCCAGTACTTC. This rearrangement joins TRBV6-5 to TRBJ2-5; 8 bases are shared with TRBD2. Unmatched junction bases numbered 4, after V lost 2 bases and J lost 5 bases. The CDR3 totals 14 residues. In germline, CDR1 is MNHEY, CDR2 SVGAGI.

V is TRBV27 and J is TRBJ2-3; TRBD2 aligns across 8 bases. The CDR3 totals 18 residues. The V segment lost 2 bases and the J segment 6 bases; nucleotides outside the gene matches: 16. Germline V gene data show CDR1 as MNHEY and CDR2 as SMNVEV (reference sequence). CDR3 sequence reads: CASSLPGSGGPSGDTQYF. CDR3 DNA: TGTGCCAGCAGTTTACCGGGCTCGGGAGGGCCCTCAGGCGATACGCAGTATTTT.

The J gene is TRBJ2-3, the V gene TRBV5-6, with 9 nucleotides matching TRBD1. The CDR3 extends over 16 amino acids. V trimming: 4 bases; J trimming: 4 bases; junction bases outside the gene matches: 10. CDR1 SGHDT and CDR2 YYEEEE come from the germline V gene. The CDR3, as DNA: TGTGCCAGCAGCCTAGGGACAGGGAGTGCGGCAGATACGCAGTATTTT. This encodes CASSLGTGSAADTQYF.

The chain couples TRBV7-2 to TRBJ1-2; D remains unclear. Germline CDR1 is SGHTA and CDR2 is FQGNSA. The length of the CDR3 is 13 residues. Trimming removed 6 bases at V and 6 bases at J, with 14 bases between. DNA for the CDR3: TGTGCCAGCAGAACCCAAGCGTCTCATGGCTACACCTTC. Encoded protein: CASRTQASHGYTF.

The CDR3 DNA reads TGTGCCAGCCAAGCTGCCGGCTACGAGCAGTACTTC. It translates to CASQAAGYEQYF. The chain couples TRBV7-9 to TRBJ2-7; D is ambiguous. The CDR3 length is 12 residues. Trimming removed 8 bases at V and 3 bases at J, with 11 bases between. Germline-derived CDR1 and CDR2 are SEHNR and FQNEAQ (reference sequence). The whole variable domain, remainder taken from reference TRBV7-9 and TRBJ2-7, is DTGVSQNPRHKITKRGQNVTFRCDPISEHNRLYWYRQTLGQGPEFLTYFQNEAQLEKSRLLSDRFSAERPKGSFSTLEIQRTEQGDSAMYLCASQAAGYEQYFGPGTRLTVT.

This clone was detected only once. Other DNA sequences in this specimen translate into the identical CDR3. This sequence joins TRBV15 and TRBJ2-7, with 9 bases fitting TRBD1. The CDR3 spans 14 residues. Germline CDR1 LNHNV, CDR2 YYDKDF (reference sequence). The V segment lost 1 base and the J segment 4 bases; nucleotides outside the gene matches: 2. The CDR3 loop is CATSRVDRGYEQYF. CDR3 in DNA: TGTGCCACCAGCAGAGTGGACAGGGGTTACGAGCAGTACTTC. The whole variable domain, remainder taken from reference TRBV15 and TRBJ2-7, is DAMVIQNPRYQVTQFGKPVTLSCSQTLNHNVMYWYQQKSSQAPKLLFHYYDKDFNNEADTPDNFQSRRPNTSFCFLDIRSPGLGDTAMYLCATSRVDRGYEQYFGPGTRLTVT.

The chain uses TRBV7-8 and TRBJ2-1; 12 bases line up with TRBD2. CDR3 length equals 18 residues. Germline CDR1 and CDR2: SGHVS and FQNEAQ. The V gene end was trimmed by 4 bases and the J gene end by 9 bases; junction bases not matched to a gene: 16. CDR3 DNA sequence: TGTGCCAGCAGCTCCTTACGAGATCTAGCGGGAGGGAGGAGTGAGCAGTTCTTC. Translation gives CASSSLRDLAGGRSEQFF.

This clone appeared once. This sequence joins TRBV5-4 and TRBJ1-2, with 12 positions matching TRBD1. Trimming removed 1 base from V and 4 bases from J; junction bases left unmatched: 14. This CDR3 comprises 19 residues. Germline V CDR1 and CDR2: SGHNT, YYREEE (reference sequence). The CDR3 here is CASSLWSGTGGGLGYGYTF. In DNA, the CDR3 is TGTGCCAGCAGCTTGTGGAGCGGGACAGGGGGCGGTTTAGGCTATGGCTACACCTTC.